This TCR beta chain was recorded in a study of T cells expressing NK-cell markers (dated by TCRdb to about 2020). Broadly, across the study: TCR beta-chain repertoires were profiled in sorted CD3+CD56+NKG2C+, CD3+CD56+NKG2C- and CD3+CD56-NKG2C+ T-cell subsets from several donors. The study sequenced eight donors, all healthy volunteers chosen at random: three men and five women. Of the eight sequenced donors, seven were found to be HCMV-seropositive and one was found to be HCMV-seronegative. Illumina HiSeq 2000/2500, MiSeq or NextSeq was used to sequence libraries as 2 x 150 bp reads.

The data were produced on an Illumina HiSeq 2000. TCR beta cDNA libraries were made by 5'RACE template switching that added a universal primer site and unique molecular identifiers. cDNA synthesis was primed from the TCR beta constant segment, followed by two successive PCR amplification steps. The authors' pipeline ran thus. MIGEC was used to demultiplex reads and group the reads by UMI, and MiTCR was used to assemble and quantify clonotypes. To remove erroneous sequences, TCR cDNA sequences were retained only when supported by two or more reads. Downstream repertoire analysis used the tcR package, and clonotypes were matched across fractions by CDR3 nucleotide sequence plus V segment. VDJmatch was used to annotate antigen specificity against VDJdb, with one amino acid substitution in CDR3 permitted. The reads, reprocessed by TCRdb, yield one row per CDR3 protein sequence and no DNA. TCRdb, rather than the study authors, made the V and J calls. The table for this sample records about 260,000 distinct CDR3 sequences. Clones ranked in the top ten supply around 3.9% of the sample.

What the research found in general, with its limitations: It remained unclear whether the expanded NKG2C-expressing T cell clones were specific for HCMV antigens. Those dominant clonotypes were again the most abundant among CD3+CD56-NKG2C+ cells in several donors, at about 25-60.1%. In six donors, the dominant CD3+CD56+NKG2C+ clonotypes ranked among the top 10 CD8+ clonotypes, making up roughly 1.0-7.0% of CD8+ T cells.

Concerning this clonotype: Its antigen target is currently unknown.

A commercial ELISA kit detecting HCMV-specific IgG in serum was used to determine HCMV serostatus. Peripheral blood mononuclear cells were isolated from blood by Ficoll density gradient centrifugation. The CDR3 covers 11 residues, taking in both the cysteine and the phenylalanine. No nucleotide data were recorded. The germline V gene specifies MNHEY as CDR1 and SVGEGT as CDR2. Sequencing was performed on blood T cells: a sorted CD56 or NKG2C T cell subset, CD4+ or CD8+ T cells, or bulk PBMC T cells (not recorded which). The receptor chain draws on TRBV6-2 or TRBV6-3 and TRBJ1-1. The TCR comes from a woman between 18 and 70 years old in good health. CDR3 reads: CASTRYTEAFF.